This TCR beta chain was identified in a study of ipilimumab plus nivolumab after autologous stem cell transplantation. This clone has just one count. TCRdb keeps only in-frame clones here, not all; method: immunoSEQ multiplex PCR. Of tens of thousands of clones listed, approximately 90% were seen once; the top ten hold 0.88%. This specimen consisted of PBMCs, obtained in a trial of ipilimumab plus nivolumab as post-transplant consolidation. The clonotype was recovered from a male donor with multiple myeloma.

This CDR3 reads CASSPRVGTEAFF. CDR3 nucleotide sequence: TGTGCCAGCAGCCCCAGGGTTGGCACTGAAGCTTTCTTT. The rearrangement joins TRBV7-9 to TRBJ1-1; D might be TRBD1 (5 bases). V dropped 5 bases and J dropped 4 bases, with 11 bases sitting between them. This CDR3 region has 13 residues. The germline V gene has CDR1 SEHNR and CDR2 FQNEAQ (reference sequence).